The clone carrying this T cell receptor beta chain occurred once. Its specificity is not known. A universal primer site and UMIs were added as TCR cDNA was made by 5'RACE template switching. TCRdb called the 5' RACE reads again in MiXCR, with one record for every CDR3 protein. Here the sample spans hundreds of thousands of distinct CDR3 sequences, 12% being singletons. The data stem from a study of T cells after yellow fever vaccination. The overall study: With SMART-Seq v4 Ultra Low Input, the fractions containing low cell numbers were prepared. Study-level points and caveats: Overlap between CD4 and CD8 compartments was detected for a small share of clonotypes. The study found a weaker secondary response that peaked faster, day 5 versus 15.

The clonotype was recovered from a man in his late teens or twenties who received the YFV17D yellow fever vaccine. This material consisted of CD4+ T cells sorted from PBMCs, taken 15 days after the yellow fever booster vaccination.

CDR3 amino acids: CASSPTWGGELFF. Here the CDR3 DNA reads TGTGCCAGCAGTCCTACCTGGGGCGGGGAGCTGTTTTTT. This chain connects TRBV28 to TRBJ2-2; D call uncertain. The length of the CDR3 is 13 residues. Germline CDR1 reads MDHEN; CDR2 reads SYDVKM. Trimming removed 5 bases from V and 7 bases from J, with 11 bases in between.